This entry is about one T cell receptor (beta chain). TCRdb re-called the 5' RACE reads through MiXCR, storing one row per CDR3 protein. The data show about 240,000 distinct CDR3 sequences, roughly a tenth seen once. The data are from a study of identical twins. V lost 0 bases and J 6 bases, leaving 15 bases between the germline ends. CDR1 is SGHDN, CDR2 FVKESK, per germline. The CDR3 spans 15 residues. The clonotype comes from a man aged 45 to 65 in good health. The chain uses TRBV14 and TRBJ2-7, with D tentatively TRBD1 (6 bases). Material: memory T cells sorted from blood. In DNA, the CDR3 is TGTGCCAGCAGCCAAGATTTATCCGCAGGGGCCGAGCAGTACTTC. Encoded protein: CASSQDLSAGAEQYF.